A single sample is the source of the 21 T cell receptor beta chains below, sequenced in a study of blood T cells in healthy people across ages. Sample-barcoded 5' priming and a J-beta primer mix drove a second PCR of about 6 to 12 cycles. One entry per CDR3 protein results from TCRdb running MiXCR on the 5' RACE reads. This sample carries 630,000 or so distinct CDR3 sequences, approximately 30% of them seen once, and the ten largest clones take approximately 15%. Specimen: blood. The receptors stem from a woman of 80 years or more in good health.

A few counts support this clonotype. The genes are TRBV9 and TRBJ2-7, with 11 bases lining up with TRBD2. Unmatched junction bases numbered 10, after V lost 4 bases and J lost 7 bases. From germline, CDR1 is SGDLS and CDR2 YYNGEE. CDR3 length equals 15 residues. Here the CDR3 DNA reads TGTGCCAGCAGCCTGATAGCGGGGGGGTACAATGAGCAGTACTTC. It yields the protein CASSLIAGGYNEQYF. The variable domain in full, completed from reference TRBV9 and TRBJ2-7, reads DSGVTQTPKHLITATGQRVTLRCSPRSGDLSVYWYQQSLDQGLQFLIQYYNGEERAKGNILERFSAQQFPDLHSELNLSSLELGDSALYFCASSLIAGGYNEQYFGPGTRLTVT.

This clonotype appeared many times. V usage is TRBV7-2 and J usage is TRBJ2-7; 9 bases are shared with TRBD2. The CDR3 sequence is 17 residues long. Germline V gene data show CDR1 as SGHTA and CDR2 as FQGNSA. With 5 bases clipped from V and 3 bases from J, the junction kept 14 bases outside the gene matches. CDR3 residues: CASSMGCSGGICYEQYF. CDR3 coding DNA: TGTGCCAGCAGCATGGGGTGTAGCGGGGGAATTTGCTACGAGCAGTACTTC.

As to this clonotype: Just one base apart from a much larger clone, this may be a read error. J is TRBJ1-5 and V is TRBV20-1; no clear D. CDR1 and CDR2 from the germline V gene are DFQATT and SNEGSKA (reference sequence). V gave up 1 base and J gave up 0 bases, with 10 bases separating them. This CDR3 is 15 amino acids long. Written as DNA, the CDR3 is TGCAGTGCTAGAGGAAACGGCTATAGCAATCAGCCCCAGCATTTT. Amino acid sequence: CSARGNGYSNQPQHF.

V is TRBV4-3 and J is TRBJ2-3, with D perhaps being TRBD1 or TRBD2 (5 bases each). In germline, CDR1 is LGHNA, CDR2 YSLEER. The ends were cut back, 3 bases at V and 0 bases at J, with 10 bases in the middle. This CDR3 has 15 residues. The DNA of the CDR3 is TGCGCCAGCAGCCAGGCTGGGGGAAGCACAGATACGCAGTATTTT. It yields the protein CASSQAGGSTDTQYF.

Ten or more counts support this clonotype. J is TRBJ2-5 and V is TRBV5-1, with D possibly TRBD2 on 6 matching bases. Germline-derived CDR1 and CDR2 are SGHRS and YFSETQ. The CDR3 sequence is 16 residues long. V lost 5 bases, J lost 2 bases, and 19 bases lay in between. The CDR3 region is CASSSAGTYGQETQYF. The CDR3 region has the DNA TGCGCCAGCAGTTCCGCCGGGACTTACGGACAAGAGACCCAGTACTTC.

This clonotype was counted ten times or more. As DNA, the CDR3 is TGTGCCAGCAGTGAACCCCGGACTAGCACAGATACGCAGTATTTT. Protein: CASSEPRTSTDTQYF. The V gene is TRBV6-1, the J gene TRBJ2-3; a possible D gene is TRBD2 (5 bases). This CDR3 has 15 residues. Deletions cut 2 bases from V and 0 bases from J, with 9 bases between. Per germline, CDR1 MNHNS and CDR2 SASEGT.

This clonotype showed up just a few times. The rearrangement uses TRBV20-1 and TRBJ1-2, with D possibly being TRBD1 (5 bases). This CDR3 is built from 16 residues. V was trimmed by 0 bases and J by 7 bases, leaving 21 bases between them. Germline V gene data show CDR1 as DFQATT and CDR2 as SNEGSKA (reference sequence). This CDR3 reads CSAREPGTALTGGYTF. For the CDR3, the DNA is TGCAGTGCTAGAGAACCCGGGACCGCACTAACCGGTGGCTACACCTTC.

Regarding this clonotype: Being one base from a much bigger clone, this may be a read error. V gene TRBV7-9 combines with J gene TRBJ2-3, with 8 bases matching TRBD1. Germline CDR1 is SEHNR and CDR2 is FQNEAQ (reference sequence). The CDR3 is 12 amino acids. V lost 2 bases to trimming and J lost 11 bases; unmatched junction nucleotides: 3. The CDR3 DNA reads as TGTGCCAGCAGCTTAAGCAGGGGGCGGCAGTATTTT. The encoded protein is CASSLSRGRQYF.

There are many counts of this clonotype. This chain links TRBV2 with TRBJ2-3; perhaps TRBD1 as D (7 bases). Between the trimmed V and J ends, which lost 4 bases and 5 bases, there was a span of 13 bases. Germline CDR1 and CDR2: SNHLY and FYNNEI. The CDR3 consists of 14 residues. The CDR3 spells CASSVGQGGDTQYF. The CDR3 region has the DNA TGTGCCAGCAGTGTCGGGCAGGGGGGAGATACGCAGTATTTT.

This clonotype was counted only a few times. This may come from a read error, since a much larger clone is one base off. This chain connects TRBV4-2 to TRBJ2-5; TRBD2 agrees at 8 bases. V trimming: 2 bases; J trimming: 11 bases; junction bases outside the gene matches: 13. The germline gives CDR1 LGHNA, CDR2 YNFKEQ. CDR3 length equals 15 residues. The CDR3 nucleotides are TGTGCCAGCAGCCAAAATCAAGCGGGGGACAATGAGCAGTACTTC. Its translation: CASSQNQAGDNEQYF.

CDR3 loop: CASIGAGTYQPQHF. As DNA, the CDR3 is TGTGCCAGCATAGGGGCAGGGACGTATCAGCCCCAGCATTTT. The V call is TRBV28, the J call TRBJ1-5; perhaps TRBD1 as D (5 bases). V lost 7 bases to trimming and J lost 5 bases, with 15 bases between them. This CDR3 has 14 amino acids. Germline-derived CDR1 and CDR2 are MDHEN and SYDVKM.

The chain joins TRBV7-2 to TRBJ1-5; D perhaps matches TRBD1 (6 bases). The V and J ends lost 1 base and 4 bases respectively, with 11 bases between them. The germline V gene encodes CDR1 SGHTA and CDR2 FQGNSA. This CDR3 is 15 amino acids long. This CDR3 reads CASSLGSGENQPQHF. CDR3 in DNA: TGTGCCAGCAGCTTAGGGTCAGGGGAGAATCAGCCCCAGCATTTT.

This clonotype was picked up many times. The chain uses TRBV7-2 and TRBJ1-6; no definite D call. The V gene lost 5 bases and the J gene lost 9 bases, with 17 bases spanning the gap. Germline loops: CDR1 SGHTA, CDR2 FQGNSA. The CDR3 length is 15 residues. CDR3 bases: TGTGCCAGCAGCCGACCATTATCCACCGGTTCACCCCTCCACTTT. Residues: CASSRPLSTGSPLHF.

A word on this clonotype: A much bigger clone sits one base away, suggesting this may be a read error. The V and J genes are TRBV7-9 and TRBJ1-1, with 7 bases matching TRBD1. This CDR3 is 16 amino acids long. Germline lookup yields CDR1 SEHNR and CDR2 FQNEAQ (reference sequence). V dropped 7 bases and J dropped 1; count of bases not matched to a gene: 12. CDR3 loop: CASNHPRQGPNTEAFF. The CDR3 DNA reads as TGTGCCAGCAACCATCCTCGACAGGGCCCGAACACTGAAGCTTTCTTT.

Concerning this clonotype: A much larger clone differs from this one at a single base, so this may be a read error. Because it lacks the conserved phenylalanine or tryptophan at the end, this CDR3 is likely a read error. V and J are TRBV5-6 and TRBJ1-2, with D unresolved. Per the germline V gene, CDR1 is SGHDT and CDR2 is YYEEEE. The CDR3 length is 16 residues. The V and J ends lost 0 bases and 4 bases respectively, with 16 bases between them. Here the CDR3 DNA reads TGTGCCAGCAGCTTGGGAGACCGCTATTTGATCTATGGCTACACCGTC. Encoded protein: CASSLGDRYLIYGYTV.

V is TRBV7-2 and J is TRBJ1-2; D is uncertain. CDR1 is SGHTA and CDR2 is FQGNSA in the germline V gene. The CDR3 contains 13 residues. V lost 8 bases to trimming and J lost 2 bases, with 12 bases between them. The CDR3 nucleotides read TGTGCCAGCCGGCGGTCAGAAAACTATGGCTACACCTTC. It is translated as CASRRSENYGYTF.

V usage is TRBV4-1 and J usage is TRBJ1-1; the D gene is possibly TRBD1 (5 bases). The V gene lost 3 bases and the J gene lost 2 bases, with 16 bases spanning the gap. The CDR3 sequence is 16 residues long. The germline V gene encodes CDR1 MGHRA and CDR2 YSYEKL. Here the CDR3 DNA reads TGCGCCAGCAGCCAGGATCCGGGACGGCGAAACACTGAAGCTTTCTTT. This gives the protein CASSQDPGRRNTEAFF.

To note about this clonotype: Possible read error: a much larger clone is one base away. The chain recombines TRBV9 with TRBJ1-2, with D unclear. The CDR3 contains 16 residues. Deletions cut 4 bases from V and 4 bases from J, with 20 bases between. Looked up from germline, CDR1 is SGDLS and CDR2 is YYNGEE. The CDR3 nucleotides read TGTGCCAGCAGCAGGTCACTGGGGTCGACTAGCTATGGCTACACCTTC. Translated: CASSRSLGSTSYGYTF. The full variable domain, completed using reference TRBV9 and TRBJ1-2, is DSGVTQTPKHLITATGQRVTLRCSPRSGDLSVYWYQQSLDQGLQFLIQYYNGEERAKGNILERFSAQQFPDLHSELNLSSLELGDSALYFCASSRSLGSTSYGYTFGSGTRLTVV.

The chain joins TRBV4-1 to TRBJ2-3; 12 bases are a match to TRBD1. The J segment lost 8 bases and the V segment lost 3 bases, leaving 9 bases of the junction unmatched. Germline loops: CDR1 MGHRA, CDR2 YSYEKL. There are 16 residues in the CDR3. The DNA for the CDR3 is TGCGCCAGCAGCCACTCGATGGGACAGGGGGCGGGTACGCAGTATTTT. It specifies CASSHSMGQGAGTQYF.

There are many counts of this clonotype. This sequence joins TRBV7-2 and TRBJ2-7; unclear D gene. Trimming pared 0 bases from V and 3 bases from J, leaving 12 bases between. The CDR3 contains 15 residues. Germline loops: CDR1 SGHTA, CDR2 FQGNSA. CDR3 in DNA: TGTGCCAGCAGCTTAGCTCCCACCACGTACTACGAGCAGTACTTC. Its protein product is CASSLAPTTYYEQYF.

On this clonotype itself: This sequence may be a read error, since a much larger clone differs from it by one base. The gene calls are TRBV21-1 and TRBJ2-1; no DNA check was done on the table's D call, TRBD2. TRBV21-1 is reported as a pseudogene. This CDR3 has 18 residues. CDR3 DNA sequence: TGTGCCAGCAGCAAATCGGCAAGACTAGCGGGGGGGGTCAATGGGCAGTTCTTC. Amino acid sequence: CASSKSARLAGGVNGQFF.